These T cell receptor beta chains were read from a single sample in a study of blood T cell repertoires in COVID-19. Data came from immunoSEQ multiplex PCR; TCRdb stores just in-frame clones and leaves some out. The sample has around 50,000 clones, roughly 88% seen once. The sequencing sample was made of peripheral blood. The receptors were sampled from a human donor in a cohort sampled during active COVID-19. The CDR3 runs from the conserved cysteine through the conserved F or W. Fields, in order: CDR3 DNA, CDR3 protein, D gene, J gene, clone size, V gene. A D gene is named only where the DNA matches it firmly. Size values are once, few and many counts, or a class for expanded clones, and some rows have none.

DNA: TGTGCCAGCAGTGAGACACTCCGGACCCAGTACTTC
CDR3: CASSETLRTQYF
D: .
J: TRBJ2-5
size: .
V: TRBV2

DNA: TGTGCCAGCCGCAAGGAGGGGAGCTATGGCTACACCTTC
CDR3: CASRKEGSYGYTF
D: .
J: TRBJ1-2
size: .
V: TRBV27

DNA: TGTGCCAGCTGGACGGGATTTAGCAATCAGCCCCAGCATTTT
CDR3: CASWTGFSNQPQHF
D: .
J: TRBJ1-5
size: once
V: TRBV6-5

DNA: TGTGCCAGCAGCCCCGGGACAATGAACACTGAAGCTTTCTTT
CDR3: CASSPGTMNTEAFF
D: .
J: TRBJ1-1
size: .
V: TRBV5-4

DNA: TGTGCCAGCAGCCCCCGAGAGACCCAGTACTTC
CDR3: CASSPRETQYF
D: .
J: TRBJ2-5
size: .
V: TRBV7-2

DNA: TGTGCCAGCAGCCAAGGCCAGGGAAGCAATCAGCCCCAGCATTTT
CDR3: CASSQGQGSNQPQHF
D: .
J: TRBJ1-5
size: .
V: TRBV3-1/TRBV3-2

DNA: TGTGCCAGCAGCTTCTCGGACAGAGCTCACTCTGGAAACACCATATATTTT
CDR3: CASSFSDRAHSGNTIYF
D: .
J: TRBJ1-3
size: .
V: TRBV9

DNA: TGTGCCAGCAGCCAGAGACAGGGGTGGACAAAACTGTTTTTT
CDR3: CASSQRQGWTKLFF
D: TRBD1
J: TRBJ1-4
size: .
V: TRBV7-2

DNA: TGTGCCAGCAGTTTTAACAGATACTACGAGCAGTACTTC
CDR3: CASSFNRYYEQYF
D: .
J: TRBJ2-7
size: medium-sized
V: TRBV28

DNA: TGTGCCAGCAGCTTCAAAGGGAGCGCTGAAAAACTGTTTTTT
CDR3: CASSFKGSAEKLFF
D: .
J: TRBJ1-4
size: .
V: TRBV7-2

DNA: TGCGCCAGCAGCTTGGCACAGGGTATAGATACGCAGTATTTT
CDR3: CASSLAQGIDTQYF
D: .
J: TRBJ2-3
size: .
V: TRBV5-1

DNA: TGTGCCAGCAGCGCCCCCGGACAGGGAAACGAGCAGTACTTC
CDR3: CASSAPGQGNEQYF
D: TRBD1
J: TRBJ2-7
size: .
V: TRBV9

DNA: TGCGCCAGCAGCTTGGCCGGGACAGGGGGAGAGACCCAGTACTTC
CDR3: CASSLAGTGGETQYF
D: TRBD1
J: TRBJ2-5
size: .
V: TRBV5-1

DNA: TGTGCCAGCAGCCAAAGCCGGGATAAGACAAGGTATGGCTACACCTTC
CDR3: CASSQSRDKTRYGYTF
D: .
J: TRBJ1-2
size: .
V: TRBV6-8

DNA: TGTGCCAGCAGCTTGGCAGGGGGAGATACGCAGTATTTT
CDR3: CASSLAGGDTQYF
D: TRBD1
J: TRBJ2-3
size: once
V: TRBV5-8

DNA: TGTGCCAGCAGTTTTCTGGGACATAGTAACACCGGGGAGCTGTTTTTT
CDR3: CASSFLGHSNTGELFF
D: .
J: TRBJ2-2
size: .
V: TRBV27

DNA: TGTGCCACCAGTCCCGGGACAGGCACCTACAATGAGCAGTTCTTC
CDR3: CATSPGTGTYNEQFF
D: TRBD1
J: TRBJ2-1
size: .
V: TRBV24-1

DNA: TGTGCCAGCAGCTGGCATGCAACTAATGAAAAACTGTTTTTT
CDR3: CASSWHATNEKLFF
D: .
J: TRBJ1-4
size: .
V: TRBV5-5

DNA: TGTGCCAGCAGCCAAGATTCGACAGTATTCTACGAGCAGTACTTC
CDR3: CASSQDSTVFYEQYF
D: .
J: TRBJ2-7
size: .
V: TRBV5-4

DNA: TGTGCCAGCAGTGAAACAGGGCTATATGGCTACACCTTC
CDR3: CASSETGLYGYTF
D: .
J: TRBJ1-2
size: .
V: TRBV2

DNA: TGTGCCAGCAGCTTAAGCAGGGAAATCTCCTACGAGCAGTACTTC
CDR3: CASSLSREISYEQYF
D: .
J: TRBJ2-7
size: .
V: TRBV5-5

DNA: TGTGCCAGCAGCTACAGGACAGGGAACAATGAGCAGTTCTTC
CDR3: CASSYRTGNNEQFF
D: TRBD1
J: TRBJ2-1
size: .
V: TRBV7-2

DNA: TGTGCCACCAGTGAGTCCTGGACAGGGGGATCCTACGAGCAGTACTTC
CDR3: CATSESWTGGSYEQYF
D: TRBD1
J: TRBJ2-7
size: .
V: TRBV24-1

DNA: TGTGCCAGCTCTAATACCGGGACAGGGAGATCCGGGGAGCTGTTTTTT
CDR3: CASSNTGTGRSGELFF
D: TRBD1
J: TRBJ2-2
size: .
V: TRBV5-4